This TCR beta chain emerged from a study of cytomegalovirus exposure and HLA in healthy donors. Study-wide points: The study put 150 or so TCR beta chains on its list as cytomegalovirus-associated.

This CDR3 is built from 13 residues. Germline V gene lookup returns CDR1 SEHNR and CDR2 FQNEAQ (reference sequence). As regards this clone: Antigen: not known. One end of the junction fails to match germline, which may point to a read error.

Primers: 60 Vbeta forward and 13 Jbeta reverse. In the authors' methods: A later analysis tallied tens of millions of unique TCR beta chains, 9 million to 12 million of them shared. Clones were read by immunoSEQ multiplex PCR, and TCRdb kept only the in-frame ones, dropping some. The DNA gave D and trimming, while V, J and clone size come from that table. Among 90,000 to 120,000 clones listed, roughly 80% were seen once. V usage is TRBV7-9 and J usage is TRBJ1-2; possibly TRBD1 for D (5 bases). This TCR was sampled from a man aged 25-45 years in good health and CMV-seropositive. The sequencing input was PBMCs. In nucleotides, the CDR3 is TGTTCCAGCAGCTTCAGGGAGGGTGGTGGCTACACCTTC. Its translation is CSSSFREGGGYTF.